This TCR beta chain was captured in a study of shared T cell receptors in the human thymus. Repertoires were generated with immunoSEQ multiplex PCR, while TCRdb's copy carries only in-frame clones and drops some. The sample records roughly 500,000 clones, roughly 74% being singletons. The table lists this clone with a count of one. This CDR3 comprises 14 residues. Between the trimmed V and J ends, which lost 8 bases and 3 bases, there was a span of 15 bases. Germline V gene data show CDR1 as LNHNV and CDR2 as YYDKDF (reference sequence). The same specimen was also included in a second study, on human thymus T cells. That work contributes: Donors were healthy Finnish babies undergoing corrective operations for congenital heart defects. Related research described strongly overlapping thymic repertoires in unrelated people.

This sequence was found in a boy less than two years old with a congenital heart defect. The J gene is TRBJ2-3, the V gene TRBV15; a possible D gene is TRBD2 (5 bases). The sample was thymocytes. CDR3 DNA: TGTGCCACCTCAGATGGCGGGCAAACAGATACGCAGTATTTT. Translating gives CATSDGGQTDTQYF.